Each of the 32 T cell receptor beta chains below was sequenced from the same sample in a study of T cells after yellow fever vaccination. One entry per CDR3 protein, called by TCRdb with MiXCR from the 5' RACE reads. The sample lists tens of thousands of distinct CDR3 sequences; approximately 6.1% were seen once. This specimen consisted of CD8+ T cells sorted from PBMCs, obtained more than 35 days after the first yellow fever vaccination. The source of these receptors is a man in his late teens or twenties who received the YFV17D yellow fever vaccine.

The chain recombines TRBV4-1 with TRBJ1-2; D unresolved. The germline V gene has CDR1 MGHRA and CDR2 YSYEKL. This CDR3 spans 16 amino acids. V gave up 1 base and J gave up 4 bases, with 16 bases separating them. The CDR3 DNA follows: TGCGCCAGCAGCCAAGGGAGCAAAGGCGGAGGCTATGGCTACACCTTC. This translates into CASSQGSKGGGYGYTF.

This clonotype was detected a few times. V gene TRBV4-1 combines with J gene TRBJ2-2, with no clear D. The CDR3 length is 15 residues. Trimming took 2 bases from V and 6 from J, leaving 13 bases between them. The germline V gene has CDR1 MGHRA and CDR2 YSYEKL. Here the CDR3 DNA reads TGCGCCAGCAGCCAAATCGACGGCTTGGCCGGGGAGCTGTTTTTT. Amino acid sequence: CASSQIDGLAGELFF.

This clonotype has a count of ten or more. V gene TRBV11-2 combines with J gene TRBJ2-7; the D gene is possibly TRBD2 (5 bases). Germline V gene sequence: CDR1 SGHAT, CDR2 FQNNGV. The CDR3 sequence is 15 residues long. The germline V and J ends were trimmed by 5 bases and 6 bases, with 20 bases remaining between them. The DNA of the CDR3 is TGTGCCAGCAGCCCTGAGGGAGCGGAGAACGTCGAGCAGTACTTC. Amino acid sequence: CASSPEGAENVEQYF.

This clonotype was observed a handful of times. The chain employs TRBV5-1 and TRBJ2-7; weak D call: TRBD2 (7 bases). CDR1 SGHRS and CDR2 YFSETQ come from the germline V gene. Trimming pared 0 bases from V and 6 bases from J, leaving 10 bases between. The CDR3 consists of 13 residues. The CDR3 DNA reads TGCGCCAGCAGCTTGGGGGGGGGCGGCGAGCAGTACGTC. It is translated as CASSLGGGGEQYV.

This clonotype appeared many times. This chain uses TRBV9 with TRBJ1-6, with 8 nucleotides matching TRBD1. This CDR3 has 16 amino acids. Germline loops: CDR1 SGDLS, CDR2 YYNGEE. Trimming took 3 bases from V and 2 from J; bases not matched to a gene: 4. For the CDR3, the DNA is TGTGCCAGCAGCGGAGGACAGGGACCCTATAATTCACCCCTCCACTTT. This translates into CASSGGQGPYNSPLHF.

CDR3 sequence: CASSQVRDRVTEAFF. The CDR3 coding sequence is TGCGCCAGCAGCCAAGTCCGGGACAGGGTGACTGAAGCTTTCTTT. The V and J genes are TRBV4-1 and TRBJ1-1; 9 nucleotides agree with TRBD1. V lost 1 base and J lost 5; bases outside the gene matches: 5. Germline values: CDR1 MGHRA, CDR2 YSYEKL. The CDR3 contains 15 residues.

This clonotype was observed a handful of times. The V gene is TRBV7-9, the J gene TRBJ1-5; the D gene is possibly TRBD1 (5 bases). The CDR3 has 16 amino acids. V was cut by 5 bases and J by 1 base, with 15 bases left in between. CDR1 and CDR2 (germline): SEHNR, FQNEAQ (reference sequence). Here the CDR3 reads CASSHQSWGSNQPQHF. As DNA, the CDR3 is TGTGCCAGCAGCCACCAGTCGTGGGGGAGCAATCAGCCCCAGCATTTT.

The chain uses TRBV6-5 and TRBJ2-1; 13 bases fit TRBD2. From germline, CDR1 is MNHEY and CDR2 SVGAGI. After removal of 4 bases from V and 2 bases from J, the junction contained 2 bases not matched to a gene. The CDR3 runs to 16 residues. CDR3 coding DNA: TGTGCCAGCAGTTTGACTAGCGGGGGGACCTACAATGAGCAGTTCTTC. It yields the protein CASSLTSGGTYNEQFF.

This clonotype was seen many times. The chain joins TRBV4-1 to TRBJ1-2, with TRBD1 matching over 8 bases. The V segment lost 3 bases and the J segment 7 bases; nucleotides outside the gene matches: 4. Per germline, CDR1 MGHRA and CDR2 YSYEKL. The CDR3 contains 13 residues. The CDR3 sequence: CASSHDTGGGYTF. As DNA, the CDR3 is TGCGCCAGCAGCCATGACACAGGGGGTGGCTACACCTTC.

This clonotype was counted between two and nine times. The chain recombines TRBV20-1 with TRBJ1-5, with a possible D match to TRBD1 (5 bases). Germline values: CDR1 DFQATT, CDR2 SNEGSKA (reference sequence). With 3 bases removed from V and 1 base from J, the gap between germline ends came to 13 bases. The CDR3 is 15 amino acids. The CDR3 region is CSASDSAGSNQPQHF. In nucleotides, the CDR3 is TGCAGTGCTAGCGACAGCGCCGGGAGCAATCAGCCCCAGCATTTT.

This clonotype was observed a few times. The chain employs TRBV10-3 and TRBJ2-6; D remains unclear. The V end was cut by 2 bases, the J end by 2 bases, with 16 bases between. Per germline, CDR1 ENHRY and CDR2 SYGVKD. The length of the CDR3 is 18 residues. The DNA for the CDR3 is TGTGCCATCAGTGAGGGTAGCAGTCAAGGCCCTGGGGCCAACGTCCTGACTTTC. Amino acid sequence: CAISEGSSQGPGANVLTF.

The CDR3 spells CASSSSAVDGYTF. The CDR3 DNA reads TGTGCCAGCAGCTCTAGCGCCGTGGACGGCTACACCTTC. The rearrangement uses TRBV7-2 and TRBJ1-2, with no clear D. V lost 4 bases, J lost 8 bases, and 14 bases lay in between. Germline V gives CDR1 SGHTA, CDR2 FQGNSA. The CDR3 totals 13 residues.

This clonotype occurred many times. CDR3: CASSFGQGGFEKLFF. The CDR3 nucleotides read TGTGCCAGCAGCTTCGGACAGGGGGGATTTGAAAAACTGTTTTTT. The J gene is TRBJ1-4, the V gene TRBV11-2; 10 bases are a match to TRBD1. Germline V gene lookup returns CDR1 SGHAT and CDR2 FQNNGV. The CDR3 contains 15 residues. V dropped 3 bases and J dropped 7; count of bases not matched to a gene: 5. The full variable domain, in which reference TRBV11-2 and TRBJ1-4 provide the parts outside the CDR3, is EAGVAQSPRYKIIEKRQSVAFWCNPISGHATLYWYQQILGQGPKLLIQFQNNGVVDDSQLPKDRFSAERLKGVDSTLKIQPAKLEDSAVYLCASSFGQGGFEKLFFGSGTQLSVL.

The gene calls are TRBV6-5 and TRBJ2-1; 7 nucleotides align to TRBD1. This CDR3 has 15 amino acids. V was pared by 5 bases and J by 6 bases, with 10 bases of the junction left unmatched. Germline V gene lookup returns CDR1 MNHEY and CDR2 SVGAGI. CDR3 amino acids: CASSLRRQGGNEQFF. The CDR3 DNA is TGTGCCAGCAGTCTACGACGACAGGGTGGCAATGAGCAGTTCTTC.

CDR3 nucleotides: TGTGCCTTCTGTACCTGGACAGGCCCGCTATCTGGGGCCAACGTCCTGACTTTC. This translates into CAFCTWTGPLSGANVLTF. The V gene is TRBV12-3 or TRBV12-4, the J gene TRBJ2-6; 7 bases agree with TRBD1. The CDR3 covers 18 residues. J was trimmed by 1 base and V by 11 bases; bases with no gene match: 17.

This chain connects TRBV4-3 to TRBJ2-5, with 9 bases that match TRBD2. The CDR3 length is 16 residues. J lost 2 bases, V lost 0 bases, and 4 bases had no gene match. Germline-derived CDR1 and CDR2 are LGHNA and YSLEER. The CDR3 is CASSQEPSGVQETQYF. CDR3 in DNA: TGCGCCAGCAGCCAAGAGCCTAGCGGGGTTCAAGAGACCCAGTACTTC.

At least ten counts were recorded for this clonotype. The rearrangement joins TRBV28 to TRBJ1-2; TRBD1 aligns across 8 bases. This CDR3 has 15 residues. V dropped 7 bases and J dropped 4; count of bases not matched to a gene: 11. The germline V gene has CDR1 MDHEN and CDR2 SYDVKM. CDR3 coding DNA: TGTGCCAGCATCGAGACGGACAGGGACCTCTATGGCTACACCTTC. This encodes CASIETDRDLYGYTF.

The chain carries TRBV4-3 and TRBJ1-3; D gene ambiguous. V was cut by 0 bases and J by 0 bases, with 6 bases left in between. CDR3 length: 15 amino acids. Germline-derived CDR1 and CDR2 are LGHNA and YSLEER. This CDR3 reads CASSQEKGSGNTIYF. CDR3 sequence (DNA): TGCGCCAGCAGCCAAGAAAAAGGCTCTGGAAACACCATATATTTT.

The gene calls are TRBV11-3 and TRBJ2-3; D perhaps matches TRBD1 (6 bases). Germline values: CDR1 SGHNT, CDR2 YENEEA. The ends were cut back, 6 bases at V and 6 bases at J, with 10 bases in the middle. This CDR3 is 12 amino acids long. This chain's CDR3 is CASSRTGDTQYF. DNA of the CDR3: TGTGCCAGCAGTAGAACAGGGGATACGCAGTATTTT. Variable domain in full (rest from reference TRBV11-3 and TRBJ2-3): EAGVVQSPRYKIIEKKQPVAFWCNPISGHNTLYWYLQNLGQGPELLIRYENEEAVDDSQLPKDRFSAERLKGVDSTLKIQPAELGDSAVYLCASSRTGDTQYFGPGTRLTVL.

This clonotype turned up a few times. The chain couples TRBV5-4 to TRBJ1-3; D is possibly TRBD1 (5 bases). Deletions cut 4 bases from V and 5 bases from J, with 13 bases between. CDR3 length equals 14 residues. The V gene's germline CDR1 is SGHNT and CDR2 YYREEE (reference sequence). CDR3 DNA sequence: TGTGCCAGCAGCAACGGGGCCCAGAGAAACACCATATATTTT. Translated: CASSNGAQRNTIYF.

This clonotype showed up many times. This chain uses TRBV6-5 with TRBJ1-2; TRBD1 matches at 8 bases. The germline V gene encodes CDR1 MNHEY and CDR2 SVGAGI. V shed 4 bases and J 4 bases; nucleotides not matched to a gene: 11. The length of the CDR3 is 16 residues. The CDR3 DNA sequence: TGTGCCAGCAGTTTGCGGACAGGGCAGCTGGGCTATGGCTACACCTTC. This gives the protein CASSLRTGQLGYGYTF.

This clonotype was picked up a small number of times. The chain carries TRBV12-3 or TRBV12-4 and TRBJ1-3; D is undetermined. There are 12 residues in the CDR3. V was clipped by 7 bases and J by 0 bases, with 4 bases between them. CDR3 DNA: TGTGCCAGCATTCGCTCTGGAAACACCATATATTTT. This encodes CASIRSGNTIYF.

Note on this clonotype: The junction shows a germline mismatch at one end, possibly a read error. The chain employs TRBV20-1 and TRBJ2-1; TRBD2 agrees at 10 bases. Per the germline V gene, CDR1 is DFQATT and CDR2 is SNEGSKA (reference sequence). The CDR3 contains 17 residues. Here the CDR3 DNA reads TGCAGTGCTAGTCGGCTAGCGGGAGCCGTGCTTTCCAATGGGCAGTTCTTC. Its translation is CSASRLAGAVLSNGQFF.

This clonotype has ten or more counts. The rearrangement links TRBV9 to TRBJ2-2; D gene unclear. The CDR3 has 16 residues. Germline V lookup: CDR1 SGDLS, CDR2 YYNGEE. The V gene lost 0 bases and the J gene lost 3 bases, with 12 bases spanning the gap. CDR3 sequence: CASSVGGVIDTGELFF. CDR3 bases: TGTGCCAGCAGCGTAGGTGGGGTCATAGACACCGGGGAGCTGTTTTTT.

V usage is TRBV6-2 or TRBV6-3 and J usage is TRBJ2-1; maybe TRBD1 (5 bases). Germline CDR1 reads MNHEY; CDR2 reads SVGEGT. V dropped 6 bases and J dropped 3 bases, with 9 bases sitting between them. The CDR3 has 13 residues. The chain's CDR3 is CASSAGYYNEQFF. The CDR3 DNA reads as TGTGCCAGCAGCGCAGGGTACTACAATGAGCAGTTCTTC.

This clonotype was found many times. The chain employs TRBV29-1 and TRBJ2-7; D remains unclear. Germline CDR1 and CDR2: SQVTM and ANQGSEA. Trimming pared 0 bases from V and 3 bases from J, leaving 15 bases between. The CDR3 is 15 residues long. CDR3 DNA: TGCAGCGTTGAAGATCCTGGCGGTTCCGGCTACGAGCAGTACTTC. Translated, it gives CSVEDPGGSGYEQYF.

This clonotype occurred many times. The rearrangement uses TRBV6-1 and TRBJ2-7; D is perhaps TRBD1 (6 bases). Between the trimmed V and J ends, which lost 5 bases and 3 bases, there was a span of 14 bases. The germline gives CDR1 MNHNS, CDR2 SASEGT. This CDR3 spans 14 amino acids. Written as DNA, the CDR3 is TGTGCCAGCAGTAGGGGCGGACAGCTCTACGAGCAGTACTTC. Amino acid sequence: CASSRGGQLYEQYF.

This clonotype has at least ten counts. The chain uses TRBV27 and TRBJ2-2; D is unclear. The CDR3 totals 12 residues. Per germline, CDR1 MNHEY and CDR2 SMNVEV (reference sequence). Trimming removed 5 bases at V and 8 bases at J, with 9 bases between. In DNA form, the CDR3 reads TGTGCCAGCAGTCCCGGTGTGGGGGAGCTGTTTTTT. Protein sequence: CASSPGVGELFF.

This clonotype was seen many times. The V and J genes are TRBV29-1 and TRBJ2-5, with no clear D. V lost 0 bases to trimming and J lost 2 bases, with 4 bases between them. The CDR3 consists of 12 residues. In germline, CDR1 is SQVTM, CDR2 ANQGSEA. This CDR3 is CSVEDQQETQYF. The CDR3 nucleotides read TGCAGCGTTGAAGATCAACAAGAGACCCAGTACTTC. Full variable domain (missing parts from reference TRBV29-1 and TRBJ2-5): SAVISQKPSRDICQRGTSLTIQCQVDSQVTMMFWYRQQPGQSLTLIATANQGSEATYESGFVIDKFPISRPNLTFSTLTVSNMSPEDSSIYLCSVEDQQETQYFGPGTRLLVL.

Many counts were recorded for this clonotype. The rearrangement uses TRBV28 and TRBJ2-3; 12 positions agree with TRBD2. Germline V lookup: CDR1 MDHEN, CDR2 SYDVKM. The CDR3 spans 13 residues. CDR3 in amino acids: CVIGLAGSDTQYF. DNA for the CDR3: TGTGTCATAGGACTAGCGGGGTCAGATACGCAGTATTTT.

In its sample, this clonotype was seen once. It may be a read error: a sequence one base away is much more abundant. V gene TRBV10-3 combines with J gene TRBJ2-7, with D perhaps being TRBD1 or TRBD2 (5 bases each). Germline V gene lookup returns CDR1 ENHRY and CDR2 SYGVKD. V shed 3 bases and J shed 12 bases, with 12 bases lying between them. This CDR3 has 11 residues. CDR3 loop: CAISDSGRWYF. CDR3 sequence (DNA): TGTGCCATCAGTGACTCGGGGCGGTGGTACTTC.

This clonotype has a count of ten or more. The gene calls are TRBV5-6 and TRBJ2-1, with D unclear. There are 14 residues in the CDR3. Trimming removed 0 bases from V and 0 bases from J, with 4 bases in between. Germline assignment: CDR1 SGHDT and CDR2 YYEEEE. The CDR3 sequence: CASSLGVSYNEQFF. Written as DNA, the CDR3 is TGTGCCAGCAGCTTGGGGGTCTCCTACAATGAGCAGTTCTTC.